The entry below describes one T cell receptor (beta chain). As yet, its antigen is unknown. This sample was included in a study of blood T cells in healthy people across ages. General study results and limits: Per million T cells, the diversity of TCR beta decreased roughly linearly as age advanced.

For the second PCR, which ran for 7 to 11 cycles, a sample-barcoded 5' primer and a J-beta primer mix were used. TCRdb re-called the 5' RACE reads through MiXCR, storing one row per CDR3 protein. The sample includes about 1,400,000 distinct CDR3 sequences, approximately 63% seen only once; the top ten take roughly 7%. The study isolated at least 7 million PBMCs from each sample. Samples each had at least 5.5 micrograms of total RNA extracted. The germline V gene has CDR1 SQVTM and CDR2 ANQGSEA. CDR3 length equals 11 residues. Trimming shortened V by 7 bases and J by 7 bases, and 11 bases separated the two germline ends.

The specimen was blood. The clonotype comes from a man aged 18 to 30 in good health. The V call is TRBV29-1, the J call TRBJ2-1; D is ambiguous. The CDR3 nucleotides read TGCAGCGCTGCCCTTGGGAATGAGCAGTTCTTC. Amino acids: CSAALGNEQFF.